Below, one T cell receptor (beta chain) is given with its context. Generated by immunoSEQ multiplex PCR, the TCRdb table keeps only in-frame clones and is missing some. This sample yields about 56,000 clones, of which roughly nine tenths are seen a single time; around 18% belongs to the top ten. The sample is drawn from a study of blood T cell repertoires in COVID-19. The CDR3 contains 13 residues. The V end lost 4 bases, the J end lost 6 bases, and 11 bases lay between the germline ends. Germline values: CDR1 ENHRY, CDR2 SYGVKD. This clonotype was sampled from a human donor in a cohort sampled during active COVID-19. The sample comprised peripheral blood. This chain joins TRBV10-3 and TRBJ2-3; no clear D gene. CDR3: CAISVLPHDTQYF. The CDR3 region has the DNA TGTGCCATCAGTGTACTGCCCCACGATACGCAGTATTTT.